What follows are 2 T cell receptor beta chains derived from one specimen sequenced in a study of human T cells and chemical hapten exposure. TCRdb analysed the RACE reads with MiXCR anew, one entry per CDR3 protein. Of more than 95,000 distinct CDR3 sequences listed, less than 40% are singletons. Time point noted: patch test 3, about 24 weeks after DPC sensitization. Treatment defined: therapeutic diphenylcyclopropenone sensitization with weekly scalp DPC. Source: whole blood, taken in connection with sensitization to the hapten diphenylcyclopropenone (DPC). These receptors all stem from a man in his forties with alopecia areata. Some clones in this sample may be carry-over from other donors' samples.

This clonotype was seen once. The chain uses TRBV12-3 or TRBV12-4 and TRBJ1-1; D uncertain. The V gene lost 3 bases and the J gene lost 1 base, with 9 bases spanning the gap. CDR3 length: 14 amino acids. The CDR3 protein is CASSFQAANTEAFF. CDR3 DNA: TGTGCCAGCAGTTTCCAAGCTGCGAACACTGAAGCTTTCTTT.

This clonotype was recorded a few times. J is TRBJ2-7 and V is TRBV20-1; 10 nucleotides agree with TRBD1. The germline V gene has CDR1 DFQATT and CDR2 SNEGSKA (reference sequence). The CDR3 totals 14 residues. Trimming took 5 bases from V and 4 from J; bases not matched to a gene: 8. The CDR3 DNA reads TGCAGTGCTGCTGGACAGGGGGTAATGTACGAGCAGTACTTC. Its protein product is CSAAGQGVMYEQYF.